These 4 T cell receptor beta chains were sequenced from one sample in a study of early T cells in non-severe SARS-CoV-2 infection. TCRdb fed the 5' RACE reads into MiXCR, producing one record per CDR3 protein. The sample shows roughly 75,000 distinct CDR3 sequences, roughly 12% of them seen only once. The sequencing sample was made of whole blood. These receptors were obtained from an adult who was a healthcare worker with PCR-confirmed SARS-CoV-2 infection or an uninfected control (not recorded which).

The chain uses TRBV6-5 and TRBJ2-7; D is unresolved. The length of the CDR3 is 12 residues. Germline lookup yields CDR1 MNHEY and CDR2 SVGAGI. V lost 6 bases and J 2 bases, leaving 8 bases between the germline ends. CDR3: CASRSRAYEQYF. The DNA for the CDR3 is TGTGCCAGCAGGTCCCGAGCCTACGAGCAGTACTTC.

The sample holds many counts of this clonotype. The chain employs TRBV18 and TRBJ1-1; possible D gene TRBD1, 6 bases. The CDR3 spans 17 residues. V lost 2 bases to trimming and J lost 2 bases, with 18 bases between them. Germline assignment: CDR1 KGHSH and CDR2 LQKENI. The CDR3 reads CASSPLPAGDPNTEAFF. As DNA, the CDR3 is TGTGCCAGCTCACCATTACCCGCAGGGGATCCCAACACTGAAGCTTTCTTT. Combining the CDR3 with reference TRBV18 and TRBJ1-1 gives the whole variable domain NAGVMQNPRHLVRRRGQEARLRCSPMKGHSHVYWYRQLPEEGLKFMVYLQKENIIDESGMPKERFSAEFPKEGPSILRIQQVVRGDSAAYFCASSPLPAGDPNTEAFFGQGTRLTVV.

This clonotype was seen only a few times. The chain couples TRBV13 to TRBJ2-1; 7 positions agree with TRBD1. The V gene end was trimmed by 5 bases and the J gene end by 4 bases; junction bases not matched to a gene: 2. The CDR3 has 13 residues. CDR1 PRHDT and CDR2 FYEKMQ come from the germline V gene (reference sequence). Written as DNA, the CDR3 is TGTGCCAGCAGCGTGACAGGGTACAATGAGCAGTTCTTC. It codes for CASSVTGYNEQFF.

The chain combines TRBV29-1 with TRBJ1-2; no clear D. V was shortened by 7 bases and J by 4 bases, with 13 bases between the two germline ends. The CDR3 extends over 12 amino acids. Germline V gene sequence: CDR1 SQVTM, CDR2 ANQGSEA. The CDR3 is CSATDGTYGYTF. CDR3 in DNA: TGCAGCGCCACCGACGGAACCTATGGCTACACCTTC.